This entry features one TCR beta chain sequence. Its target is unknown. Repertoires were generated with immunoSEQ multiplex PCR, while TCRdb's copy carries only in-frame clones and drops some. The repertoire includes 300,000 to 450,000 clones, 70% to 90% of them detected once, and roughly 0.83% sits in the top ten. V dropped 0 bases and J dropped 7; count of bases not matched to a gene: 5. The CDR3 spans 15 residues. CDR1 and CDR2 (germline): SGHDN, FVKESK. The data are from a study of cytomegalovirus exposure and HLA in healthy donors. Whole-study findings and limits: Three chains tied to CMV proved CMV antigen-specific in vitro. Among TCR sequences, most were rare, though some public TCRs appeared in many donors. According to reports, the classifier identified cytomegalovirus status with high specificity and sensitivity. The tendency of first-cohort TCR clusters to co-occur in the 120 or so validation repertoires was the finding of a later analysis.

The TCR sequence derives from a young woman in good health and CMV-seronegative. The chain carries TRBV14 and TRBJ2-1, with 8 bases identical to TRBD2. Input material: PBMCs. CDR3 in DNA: TGTGCCAGCAGCCAAGATGCGGGAGGACCAAATGAGCAGTTCTTC. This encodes CASSQDAGGPNEQFF. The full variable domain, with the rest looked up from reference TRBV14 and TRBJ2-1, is EAGVTQFPSHSVIEKGQTVTLRCDPISGHDNLYWYRRVMGKEIKFLLHFVKESKQDESGMPNNRFLAERTGGTYSTLKVQPAELEDSGVYFCASSQDAGGPNEQFFGPGTRLTVL.